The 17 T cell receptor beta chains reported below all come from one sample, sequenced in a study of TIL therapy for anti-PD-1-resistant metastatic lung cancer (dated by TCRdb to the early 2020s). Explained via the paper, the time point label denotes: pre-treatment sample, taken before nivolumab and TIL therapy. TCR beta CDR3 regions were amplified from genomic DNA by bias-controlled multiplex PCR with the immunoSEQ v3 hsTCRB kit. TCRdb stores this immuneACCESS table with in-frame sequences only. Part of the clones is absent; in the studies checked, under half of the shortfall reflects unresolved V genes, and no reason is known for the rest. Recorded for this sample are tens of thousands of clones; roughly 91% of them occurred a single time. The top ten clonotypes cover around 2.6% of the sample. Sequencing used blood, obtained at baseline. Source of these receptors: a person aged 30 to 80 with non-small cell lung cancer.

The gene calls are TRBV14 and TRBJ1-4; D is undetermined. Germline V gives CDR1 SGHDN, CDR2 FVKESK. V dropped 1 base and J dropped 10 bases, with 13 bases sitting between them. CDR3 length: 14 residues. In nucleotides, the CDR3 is TGTGCCAGCAGCCAAGGAGTGAGCCATGGAAAACTGTTTTTT. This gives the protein CASSQGVSHGKLFF.

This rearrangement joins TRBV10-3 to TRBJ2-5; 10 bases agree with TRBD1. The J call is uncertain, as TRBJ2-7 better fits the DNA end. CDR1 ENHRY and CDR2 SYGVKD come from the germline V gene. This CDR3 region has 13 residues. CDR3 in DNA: TGTGCCATCAGTGGGGACAGGGGAGGCGAGCAGTACTTC. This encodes CAISGDRGGEQYF.

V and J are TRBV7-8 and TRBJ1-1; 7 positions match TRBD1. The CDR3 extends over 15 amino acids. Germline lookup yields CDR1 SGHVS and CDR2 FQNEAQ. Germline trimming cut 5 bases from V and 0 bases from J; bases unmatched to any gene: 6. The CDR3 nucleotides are TGTGCCAGCAGCCCGCGACAGGGAATGAACACTGAAGCTTTCTTT. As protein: CASSPRQGMNTEAFF. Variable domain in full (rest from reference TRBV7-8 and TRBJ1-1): GAGVSQSPRYKVAKRGQDVALRCDPISGHVSLFWYQQALGQGPEFLTYFQNEAQLDKSGLPSDRFFAERPEGSVSTLKIQRTQQEDSAVYLCASSPRQGMNTEAFFGQGTRLTVV.

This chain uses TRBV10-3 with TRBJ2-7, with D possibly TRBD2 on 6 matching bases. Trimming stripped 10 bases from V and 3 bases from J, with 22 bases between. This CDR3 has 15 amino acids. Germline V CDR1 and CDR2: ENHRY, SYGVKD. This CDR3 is CATPPGSGYYYEQYF. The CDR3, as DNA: TGTGCCACCCCTCCTGGTAGCGGATATTACTACGAGCAGTACTTC.

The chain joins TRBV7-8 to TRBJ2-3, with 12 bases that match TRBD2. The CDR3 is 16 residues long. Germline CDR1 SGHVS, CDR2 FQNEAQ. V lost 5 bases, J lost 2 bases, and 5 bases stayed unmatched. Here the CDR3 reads CASSRTSGTTTDTQYF. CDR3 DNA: TGTGCCAGCAGCCGGACTAGCGGGACAACCACAGATACGCAGTATTTT.

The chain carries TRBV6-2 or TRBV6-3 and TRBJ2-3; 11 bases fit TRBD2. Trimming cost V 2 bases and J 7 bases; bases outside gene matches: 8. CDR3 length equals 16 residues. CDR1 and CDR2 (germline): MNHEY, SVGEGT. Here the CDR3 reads CASSYPSGGLWYTQYF. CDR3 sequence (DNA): TGTGCCAGCAGTTACCCTAGCGGGGGGTTATGGTATACGCAGTATTTT.

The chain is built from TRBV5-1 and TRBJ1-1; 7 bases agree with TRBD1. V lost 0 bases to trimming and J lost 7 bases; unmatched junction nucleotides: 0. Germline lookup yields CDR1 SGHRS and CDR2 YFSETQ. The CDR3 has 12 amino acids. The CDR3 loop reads CASSLGQGEAFF. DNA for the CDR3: TGCGCCAGCAGCTTGGGACAGGGTGAAGCTTTCTTT. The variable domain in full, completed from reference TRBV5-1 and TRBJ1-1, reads KAGVTQTPRYLIKTRGQQVTLSCSPISGHRSVSWYQQTPGQGLQFLFEYFSETQRNKGNFPGRFSGRQFSNSRSEMNVSTLELGDSALYLCASSLGQGEAFFGQGTRLTVV.

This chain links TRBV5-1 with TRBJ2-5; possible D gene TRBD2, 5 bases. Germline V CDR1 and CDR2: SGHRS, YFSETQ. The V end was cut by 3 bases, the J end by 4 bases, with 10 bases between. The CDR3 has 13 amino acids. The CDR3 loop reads CASSSMEVETQYF. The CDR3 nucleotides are TGCGCCAGCAGCTCAATGGAGGTAGAGACCCAGTACTTC.

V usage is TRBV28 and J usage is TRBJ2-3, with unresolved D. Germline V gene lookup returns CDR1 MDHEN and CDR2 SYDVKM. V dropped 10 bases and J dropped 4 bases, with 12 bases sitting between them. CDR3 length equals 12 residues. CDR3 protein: CATHLSPDTQYF. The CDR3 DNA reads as TGTGCCACCCACCTCTCCCCAGATACGCAGTATTTT.

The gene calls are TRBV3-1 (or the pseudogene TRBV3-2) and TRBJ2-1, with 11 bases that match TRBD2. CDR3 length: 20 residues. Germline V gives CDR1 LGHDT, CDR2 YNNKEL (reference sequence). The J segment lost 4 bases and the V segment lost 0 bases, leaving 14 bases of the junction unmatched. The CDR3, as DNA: TGTGCCAGCAGCCAAGATCCCGGGTTGGCTAGCGGGGGGCAATACAATGAGCAGTTCTTC. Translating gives CASSQDPGLASGGQYNEQFF.

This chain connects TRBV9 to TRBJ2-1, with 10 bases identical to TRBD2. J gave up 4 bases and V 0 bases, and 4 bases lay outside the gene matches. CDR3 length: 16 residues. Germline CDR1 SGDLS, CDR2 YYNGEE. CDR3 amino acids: CASSVDEREGYNEQFF. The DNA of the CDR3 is TGTGCCAGCAGCGTAGACGAGCGGGAGGGTTACAATGAGCAGTTCTTC.

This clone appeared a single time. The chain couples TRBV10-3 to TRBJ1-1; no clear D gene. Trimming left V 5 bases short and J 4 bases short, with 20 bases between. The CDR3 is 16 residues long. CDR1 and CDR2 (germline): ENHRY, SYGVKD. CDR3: CAISLSAATSGTEAFF. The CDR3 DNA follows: TGTGCCATCAGTCTATCAGCAGCCACCTCGGGCACTGAAGCTTTCTTT.

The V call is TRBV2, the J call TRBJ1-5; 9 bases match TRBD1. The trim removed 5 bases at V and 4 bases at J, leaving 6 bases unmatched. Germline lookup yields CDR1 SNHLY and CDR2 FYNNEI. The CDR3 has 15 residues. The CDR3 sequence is CASSQTQGANQPQHF. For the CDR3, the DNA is TGTGCCAGCAGTCAGACACAGGGGGCAAATCAGCCCCAGCATTTT.

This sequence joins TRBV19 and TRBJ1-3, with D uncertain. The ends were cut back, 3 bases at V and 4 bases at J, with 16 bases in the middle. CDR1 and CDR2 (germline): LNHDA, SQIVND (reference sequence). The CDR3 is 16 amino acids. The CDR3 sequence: CASSIGGILSGNTIYF. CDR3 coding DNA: TGTGCCAGTAGTATCGGTGGGATTCTTTCCGGAAACACCATATATTTT.

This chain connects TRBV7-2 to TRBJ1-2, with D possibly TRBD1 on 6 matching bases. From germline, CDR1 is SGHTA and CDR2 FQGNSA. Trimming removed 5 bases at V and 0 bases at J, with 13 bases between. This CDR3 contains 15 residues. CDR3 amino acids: CASSLTTGTNYGYTF. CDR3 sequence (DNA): TGTGCCAGCAGCCTAACGACAGGAACTAACTATGGCTACACCTTC.

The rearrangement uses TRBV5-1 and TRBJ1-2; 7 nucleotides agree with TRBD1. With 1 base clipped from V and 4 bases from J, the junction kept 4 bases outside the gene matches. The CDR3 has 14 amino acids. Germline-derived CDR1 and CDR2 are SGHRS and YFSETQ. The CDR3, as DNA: TGCGCCAGCAGCTTGACAGGGGACGGCTATGGCTACACCTTC. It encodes CASSLTGDGYGYTF. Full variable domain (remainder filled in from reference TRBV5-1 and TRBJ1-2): KAGVTQTPRYLIKTRGQQVTLSCSPISGHRSVSWYQQTPGQGLQFLFEYFSETQRNKGNFPGRFSGRQFSNSRSEMNVSTLELGDSALYLCASSLTGDGYGYTFGSGTRLTVV.

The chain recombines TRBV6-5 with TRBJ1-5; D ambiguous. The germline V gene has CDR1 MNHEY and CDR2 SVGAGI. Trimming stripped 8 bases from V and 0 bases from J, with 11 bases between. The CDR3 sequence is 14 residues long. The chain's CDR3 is CASGQPCSNQPQHF. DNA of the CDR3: TGTGCCAGCGGGCAGCCCTGTAGCAATCAGCCCCAGCATTTT.